The T cell receptor beta chain under discussion was sequenced for a study of OX40 agonist ivuxolimab in advanced cancers. Germline V gene lookup returns CDR1 MNHNS and CDR2 SASEGT. Trimming shortened V by 2 bases and J by 2 bases, and 10 bases separated the two germline ends. The CDR3 length is 14 residues. Method: immunoSEQ multiplex PCR; TCRdb's copy keeps in-frame clones and lacks some. The data contain approximately 52,000 clones, about 90% of them seen just once; the ten biggest clones take up approximately 11%. The sequence derives from an adult with an advanced solid tumor such as melanoma, head and neck, liver or kidney cancer. The sample here was CD4+ or CD8+ T cells sorted from blood, taken in a trial of the OX40 agonist ivuxolimab. The chain combines TRBV6-1 with TRBJ2-7; perhaps TRBD1 as D (6 bases). The CDR3 loop reads CASSEYGGPYEQYF. In DNA form, the CDR3 reads TGTGCCAGCAGTGAATATGGGGGCCCCTACGAGCAGTACTTC.